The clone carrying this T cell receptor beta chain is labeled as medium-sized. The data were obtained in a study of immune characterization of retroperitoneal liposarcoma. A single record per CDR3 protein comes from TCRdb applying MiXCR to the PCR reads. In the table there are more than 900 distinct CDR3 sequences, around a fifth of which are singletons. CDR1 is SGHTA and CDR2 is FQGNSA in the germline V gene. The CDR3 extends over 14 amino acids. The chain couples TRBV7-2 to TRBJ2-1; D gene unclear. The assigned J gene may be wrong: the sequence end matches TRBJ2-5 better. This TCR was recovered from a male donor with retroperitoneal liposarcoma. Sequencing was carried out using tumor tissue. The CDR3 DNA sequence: TGTGCCAGCAGGGCTGCGGATATATTGGAGACCCAGTACTTC. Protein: CASRAADILETQYF.